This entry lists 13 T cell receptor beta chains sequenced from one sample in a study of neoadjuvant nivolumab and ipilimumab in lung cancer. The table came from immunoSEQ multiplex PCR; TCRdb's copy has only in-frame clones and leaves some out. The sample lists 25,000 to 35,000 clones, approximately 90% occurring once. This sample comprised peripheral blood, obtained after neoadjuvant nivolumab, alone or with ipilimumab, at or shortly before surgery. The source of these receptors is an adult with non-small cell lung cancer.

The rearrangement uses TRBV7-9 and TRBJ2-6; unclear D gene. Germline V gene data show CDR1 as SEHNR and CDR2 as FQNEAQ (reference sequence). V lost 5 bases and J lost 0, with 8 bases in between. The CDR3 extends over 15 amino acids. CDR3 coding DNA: TGTGCCAGCAGCATCACGTACTCTGGGGCCAACGTCCTGACTTTC. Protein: CASSITYSGANVLTF.

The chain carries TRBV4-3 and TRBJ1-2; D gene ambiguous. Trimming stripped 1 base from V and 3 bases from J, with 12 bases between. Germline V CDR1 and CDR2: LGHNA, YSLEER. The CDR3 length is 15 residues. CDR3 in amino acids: CASSQAADPYYGYTF. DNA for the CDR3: TGCGCCAGCAGCCAAGCCGCAGACCCATACTATGGCTACACCTTC.

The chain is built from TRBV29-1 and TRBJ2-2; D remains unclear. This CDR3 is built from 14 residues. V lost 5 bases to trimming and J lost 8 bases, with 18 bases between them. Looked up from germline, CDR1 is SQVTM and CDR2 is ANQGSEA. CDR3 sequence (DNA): TGCAGCGTTTTCAAGTCCGATAAACCGGGGGAGCTGTTTTTT. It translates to CSVFKSDKPGELFF.

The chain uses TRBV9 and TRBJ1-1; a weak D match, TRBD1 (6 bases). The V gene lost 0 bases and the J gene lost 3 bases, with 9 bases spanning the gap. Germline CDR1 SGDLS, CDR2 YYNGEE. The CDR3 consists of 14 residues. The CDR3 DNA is TGTGCCAGCAGCGTAGCGGGGGGGCACACTGAAGCTTTCTTT. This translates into CASSVAGGHTEAFF. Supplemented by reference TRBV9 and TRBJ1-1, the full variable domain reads DSGVTQTPKHLITATGQRVTLRCSPRSGDLSVYWYQQSLDQGLQFLIQYYNGEERAKGNILERFSAQQFPDLHSELNLSSLELGDSALYFCASSVAGGHTEAFFGQGTRLTVV.

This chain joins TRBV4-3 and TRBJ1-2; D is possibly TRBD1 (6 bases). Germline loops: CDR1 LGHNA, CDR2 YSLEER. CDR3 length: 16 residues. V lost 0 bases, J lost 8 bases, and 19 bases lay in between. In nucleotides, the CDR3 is TGCGCCAGCAGCCAAGATCGCGTGGGGGGCGTAGGGGGCTACACCTTC. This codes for CASSQDRVGGVGGYTF.

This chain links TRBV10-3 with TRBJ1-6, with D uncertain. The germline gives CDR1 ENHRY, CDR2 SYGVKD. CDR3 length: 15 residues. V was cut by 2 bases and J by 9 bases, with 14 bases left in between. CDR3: CAISEGRALGSPLHF. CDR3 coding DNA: TGTGCCATCAGTGAGGGACGGGCGCTTGGTTCACCCCTCCACTTT.

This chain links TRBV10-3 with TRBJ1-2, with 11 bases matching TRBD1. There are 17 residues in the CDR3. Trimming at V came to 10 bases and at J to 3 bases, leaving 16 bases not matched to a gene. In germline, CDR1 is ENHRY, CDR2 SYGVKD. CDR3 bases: TGTGCCACCTCGCAGTCCCCGGGACAGGGGGGCGACTATGGCTACACCTTC. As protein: CATSQSPGQGGDYGYTF.

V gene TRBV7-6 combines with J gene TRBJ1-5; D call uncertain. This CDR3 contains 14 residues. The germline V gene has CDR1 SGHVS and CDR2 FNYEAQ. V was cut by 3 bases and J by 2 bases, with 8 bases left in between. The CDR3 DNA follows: TGTGCCAGCAGCTTGGCCCCGGGCAATCAGCCCCAGCATTTT. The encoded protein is CASSLAPGNQPQHF. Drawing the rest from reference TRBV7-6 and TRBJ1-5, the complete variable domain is GAGVSQSPRYKVTKRGQDVALRCDPISGHVSLYWYRQALGQGPEFLTYFNYEAQQDKSGLPNDRFSAERPEGSISTLTIQRTEQRDSAMYRCASSLAPGNQPQHFGDGTRLSIL.

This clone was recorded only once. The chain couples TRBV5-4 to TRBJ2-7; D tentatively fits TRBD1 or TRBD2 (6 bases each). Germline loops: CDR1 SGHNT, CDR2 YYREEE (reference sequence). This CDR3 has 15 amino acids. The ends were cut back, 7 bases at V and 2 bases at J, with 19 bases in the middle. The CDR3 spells CASAMGRTETYEQYF. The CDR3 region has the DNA TGTGCCAGCGCCATGGGGAGGACAGAGACCTACGAGCAGTACTTC.

The CDR3 bases are TGCGCCAGCAGCCAAGATCCGGCGGACTACGAGCAGTACTTC. Amino acids: CASSQDPADYEQYF. The rearrangement uses TRBV4-3 and TRBJ2-7; D is uncertain. Germline-derived CDR1 and CDR2 are LGHNA and YSLEER. Trimming cost V 0 bases and J 3 bases, with 9 bases left between them. This CDR3 comprises 14 residues.

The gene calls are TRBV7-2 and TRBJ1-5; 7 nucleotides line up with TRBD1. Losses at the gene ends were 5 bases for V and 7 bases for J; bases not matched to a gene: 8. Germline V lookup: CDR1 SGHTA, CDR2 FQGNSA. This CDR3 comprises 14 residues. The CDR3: CASSGQGQLQPQHF. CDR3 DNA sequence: TGTGCCAGCAGCGGCCAGGGACAGCTACAGCCCCAGCATTTT.

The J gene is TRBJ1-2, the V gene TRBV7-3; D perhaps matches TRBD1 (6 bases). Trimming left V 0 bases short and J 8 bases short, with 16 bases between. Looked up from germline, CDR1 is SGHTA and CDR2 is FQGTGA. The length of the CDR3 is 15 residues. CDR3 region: CASSLTGREGEGYTF. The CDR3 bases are TGTGCCAGCAGCTTAACAGGCAGGGAGGGGGAGGGCTACACCTTC.

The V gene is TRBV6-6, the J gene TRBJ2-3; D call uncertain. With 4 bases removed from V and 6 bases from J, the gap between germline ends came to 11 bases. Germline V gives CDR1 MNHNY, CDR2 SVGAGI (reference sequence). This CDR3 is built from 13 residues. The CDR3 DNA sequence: TGTGCCAGCAGTTTCTCTGACGGGGATACGCAGTATTTT. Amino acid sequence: CASSFSDGDTQYF.